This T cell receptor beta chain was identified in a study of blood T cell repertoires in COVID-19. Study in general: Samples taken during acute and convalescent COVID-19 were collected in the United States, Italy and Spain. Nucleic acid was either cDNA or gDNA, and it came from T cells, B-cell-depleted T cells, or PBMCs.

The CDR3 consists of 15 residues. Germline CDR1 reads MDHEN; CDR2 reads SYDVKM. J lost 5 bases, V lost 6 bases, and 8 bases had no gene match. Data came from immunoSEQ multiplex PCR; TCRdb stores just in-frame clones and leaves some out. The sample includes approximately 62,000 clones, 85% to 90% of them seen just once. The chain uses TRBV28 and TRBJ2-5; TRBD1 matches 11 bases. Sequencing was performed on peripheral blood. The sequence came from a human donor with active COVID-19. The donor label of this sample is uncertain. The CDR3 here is CASSYPGQGGETQYF. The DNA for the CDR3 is TGTGCCAGCAGCTACCCGGGACAGGGGGGGGAGACCCAGTACTTC.